The entry that follows covers one T cell receptor (beta chain) sequence. Its antigen remains unknown. Overall study findings and caveats: Greatest tumor Treg TCR overlap was with tumor naive CD4+ cells.

The germline gives CDR1 SGHTA, CDR2 FQGTGA. The CDR3 extends over 10 amino acids. V lost 7 bases, J lost 4 bases, and 4 bases lay in between. Constant-region reverse primers amplified full-length variable regions, followed by semi-nested Nested Universal Primer A PCR. MiXCR, applied by TCRdb to the 5' RACE reads, yields one record per CDR3 protein. The table shows 45,000 to 55,000 distinct CDR3 sequences, with 24% occurring only once. Material for sequencing was tumor-infiltrating naive CD4+ T cells sorted from the breast tumor. Subset reported: naive CD4+ T cells, CD4+CD45RA+CD25-. The chain employs TRBV7-3 and TRBJ2-5; D is unclear. This clonotype was sampled from a female donor with breast cancer. The CDR3 sequence: CASKGETQYF. The CDR3 nucleotides are TGTGCCAGCAAGGGAGAGACCCAGTACTTC.